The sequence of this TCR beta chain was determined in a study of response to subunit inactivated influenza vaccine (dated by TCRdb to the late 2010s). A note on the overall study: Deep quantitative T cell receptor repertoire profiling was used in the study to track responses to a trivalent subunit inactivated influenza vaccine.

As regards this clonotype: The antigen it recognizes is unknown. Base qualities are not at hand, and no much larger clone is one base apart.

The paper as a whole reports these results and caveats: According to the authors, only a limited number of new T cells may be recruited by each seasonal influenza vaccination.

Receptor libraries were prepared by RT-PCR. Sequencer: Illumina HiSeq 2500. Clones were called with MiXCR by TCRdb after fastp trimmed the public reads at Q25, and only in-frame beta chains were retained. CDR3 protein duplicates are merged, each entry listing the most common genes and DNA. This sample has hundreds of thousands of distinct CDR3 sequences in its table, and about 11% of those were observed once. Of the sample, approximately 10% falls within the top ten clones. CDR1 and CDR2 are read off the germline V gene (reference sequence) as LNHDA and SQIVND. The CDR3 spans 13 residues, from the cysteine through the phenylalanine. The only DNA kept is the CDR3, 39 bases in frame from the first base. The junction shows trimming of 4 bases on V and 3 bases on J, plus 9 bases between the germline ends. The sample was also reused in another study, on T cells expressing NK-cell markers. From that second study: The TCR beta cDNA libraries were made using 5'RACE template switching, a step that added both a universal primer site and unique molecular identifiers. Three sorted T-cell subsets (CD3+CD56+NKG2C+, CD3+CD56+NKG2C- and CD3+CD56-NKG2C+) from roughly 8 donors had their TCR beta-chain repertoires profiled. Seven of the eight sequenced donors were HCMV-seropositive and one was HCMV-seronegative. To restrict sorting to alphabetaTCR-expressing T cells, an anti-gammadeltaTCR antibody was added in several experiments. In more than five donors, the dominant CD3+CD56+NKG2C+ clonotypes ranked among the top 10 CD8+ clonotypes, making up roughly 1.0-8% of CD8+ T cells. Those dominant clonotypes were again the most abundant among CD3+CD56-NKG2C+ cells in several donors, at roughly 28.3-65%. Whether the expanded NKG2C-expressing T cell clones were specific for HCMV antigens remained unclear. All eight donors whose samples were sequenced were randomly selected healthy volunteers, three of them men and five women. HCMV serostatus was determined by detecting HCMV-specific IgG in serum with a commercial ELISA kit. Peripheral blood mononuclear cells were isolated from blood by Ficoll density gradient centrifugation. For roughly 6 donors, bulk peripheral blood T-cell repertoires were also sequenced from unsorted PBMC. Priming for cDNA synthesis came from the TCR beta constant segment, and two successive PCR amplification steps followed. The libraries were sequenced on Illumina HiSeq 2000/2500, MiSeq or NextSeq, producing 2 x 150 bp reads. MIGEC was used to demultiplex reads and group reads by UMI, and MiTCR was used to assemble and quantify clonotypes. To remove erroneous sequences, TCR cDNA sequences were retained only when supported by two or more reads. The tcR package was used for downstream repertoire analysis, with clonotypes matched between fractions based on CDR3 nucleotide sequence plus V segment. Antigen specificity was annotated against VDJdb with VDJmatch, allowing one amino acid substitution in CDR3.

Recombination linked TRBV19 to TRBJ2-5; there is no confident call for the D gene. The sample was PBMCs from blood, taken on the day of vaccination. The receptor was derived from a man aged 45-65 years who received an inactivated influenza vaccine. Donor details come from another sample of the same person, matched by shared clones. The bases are TGTGCCAGTAGTAACACATATAAAGAGACCCAGTACTTC. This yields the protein CASSNTYKETQYF.